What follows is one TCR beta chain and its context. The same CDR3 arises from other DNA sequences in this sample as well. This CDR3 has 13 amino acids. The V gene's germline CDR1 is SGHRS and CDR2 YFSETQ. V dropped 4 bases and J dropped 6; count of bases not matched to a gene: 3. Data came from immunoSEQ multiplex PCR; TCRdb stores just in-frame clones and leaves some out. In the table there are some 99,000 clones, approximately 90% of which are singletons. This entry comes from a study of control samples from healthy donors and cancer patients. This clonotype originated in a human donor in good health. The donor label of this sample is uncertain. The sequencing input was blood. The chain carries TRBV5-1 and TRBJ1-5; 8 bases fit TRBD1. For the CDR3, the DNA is TGCGCCAGCAGCCCAGGACAGGGTCAGCCCCAGCATTTT. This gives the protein CASSPGQGQPQHF.